Listed below are T cell receptor beta chains from one sample, sequenced in a study of T cells in Graves' hyperthyroidism and ophthalmopathy. TCRdb reprocessed the multiplex PCR reads via MiXCR and lists one record per CDR3 protein. The repertoire includes 200,000 to 250,000 distinct CDR3 sequences, about a sixth of them detected once, and more than 50% sits in the top ten. Sequences were obtained from blood. The receptors were sampled from a woman between 45 and 60 years old with Graves' hyperthyroidism. Both conserved end residues are part of each CDR3. D genes are given only for firm matches. Expanded clones are given a class, and other clones once, few, many or no size at all.

>13|TRBJ2-3|many|TRBD1|TRBV5-1
TGCGCCAGCAGCTTGGACAGGGGTCATACGCAGTATTTT
CASSLDRGHTQYF
>12|TRBJ2-7|many|NA|TRBV7-2
TGTGCCAGCAGCCGCAGGGGGGGAGAGCAGTACTTC
CASSRRGGEQYF
>13|TRBJ2-1|many|NA|TRBV18
TGTGCCAGCTCACCAAAAGGTTACAATGAGCAGTTCTTC
CASSPKGYNEQFF
>14|TRBJ1-3|few|NA|TRBV5-1
TGCGCCAGCAGCACCGACAACTCTGGAAACACCATATATTTT
CASSTDNSGNTIYF
>15|TRBJ2-1|NA|NA|TRBV18
TGTGCCAGCTCACCTCCTTTAGCGGTCGACAATGAGCAGTTCTTC
CASSPPLAVDNEQFF
>12|TRBJ2-7|many|NA|TRBV7-9
TGTGCCAGCAGCATTGACAGCTACGAGCAGTACTTC
CASSIDSYEQYF
>15|TRBJ2-1|NA|NA|TRBV6-2/TRBV6-3
TGTGCCAGCAGTTCTACGGACGACTCCTACAATGAGCAGTTCTTC
CASSSTDDSYNEQFF
>16|TRBJ2-7|few|TRBD2|TRBV4-1
TGCGCCAGCAGCCAAGACTTTAGCGGGAGTTCCTACGAGCAGTACTTC
CASSQDFSGSSYEQYF
>16|TRBJ2-2|NA|NA|TRBV4-2
TGTGCCAGCAGCCAAGAGGGGACTTTGAACACCGGGGAGCTGTTTTTT
CASSQEGTLNTGELFF
>15|TRBJ1-2|NA|NA|TRBV7-9
TGTGCCAGCAGCTCCCCTCGTGCGGAGACCTATGGCTACACCTTC
CASSSPRAETYGYTF
>13|TRBJ1-1|many|NA|TRBV7-3
TGTGCCAGCACGGCAGGGGTGGGCACTGAAGCTTTCTTT
CASTAGVGTEAFF
>19|TRBJ2-1|many|TRBD2|TRBV24-1
TGTGCCACCGCGATTGAAGGCTTGGGGGCTAGCGGGAGTTTCTATGAGCAGTTCTTC
CATAIEGLGASGSFYEQFF
>15|TRBJ2-1|many|TRBD2|TRBV7-8
TGTGCCAGCAGCTACGGACTAGCGTTAGGCGATGAGCAGTTCTTC
CASSYGLALGDEQFF
>14|TRBJ2-1|NA|TRBD2|TRBV11-2
TGTGCCAGCAGCGGACTAGTGGGAGTTGATGAGCAGTTCTTC
CASSGLVGVDEQFF
>12|TRBJ2-7|few|NA|TRBV10-3
TGTGCCATCAGTGAGAACGCCTACGAGCAGTACTTC
CAISENAYEQYF
>16|TRBJ2-1|few|NA|TRBV14
TGTGCCAGCAGCCACACGGACTTACCATCCTACAATGAGCAGTTCTTC
CASSHTDLPSYNEQFF
>13|TRBJ1-1|few|NA|TRBV6-1
TGTGCCAGCAGTCAACAGGGAGGGGCTGAAGCTTTCTTT
CASSQQGGAEAFF
>15|TRBJ1-4|NA|TRBD1|TRBV7-6
TGTGCCAGCAGCTTATGGGGGACAGGCGATGAAAAACTGTTTTTT
CASSLWGTGDEKLFF
>13|TRBJ1-2|many|NA|TRBV12-3/TRBV12-4
TGTGCCAGCAGCCCCCGAACTAACTATGGCTACACCTTC
CASSPRTNYGYTF
>18|TRBJ2-7|NA|TRBD2|TRBV7-9
TGTGCCAGCAGCTCGACAGCTTGGTTGGTAGCGGGAGTCGACGAGCAGTACTTC
CASSSTAWLVAGVDEQYF
>15|TRBJ2-5|NA|TRBD1|TRBV5-4
TGTGCCAGCAGCCGGACAGGGGCGAGACAAGAGACCCAGTACTTC
CASSRTGARQETQYF
>15|TRBJ2-7|many|NA|TRBV9
TGTGCCAGCAGCGTAGCGATCGGTCGAGACTACGAGCAGTACTTC
CASSVAIGRDYEQYF
>16|TRBJ2-1|many|NA|TRBV11-2
TGTGCCAGCAGCTGGTCGGCGGGCAATACGTACAATGAGCAGTTCTTC
CASSWSAGNTYNEQFF
>14|TRBJ2-2|NA|NA|TRBV7-7
TGTGCTAGCAGCACAACTGAGAACACCGGGGAGCTGTTTTTT
CASSTTENTGELFF
>14|TRBJ2-7|NA|TRBD1|TRBV5-1
TGCGCCAGCAGCTCCCGGGACAGTACCTACGAGCAGTACTTC
CASSSRDSTYEQYF
>17|TRBJ2-3|few|TRBD1|TRBV3-1
TGTGCCAGCAGCCAAGATCAGACAGGGTGGGGGACAGATACGCAGTATTTT
CASSQDQTGWGTDTQYF
>16|TRBJ2-7|many|TRBD2|TRBV30
TGTGCCTGGAGCCAACCCAGCCTAGCGGCCTCCTACGAGCAGTACTTC
CAWSQPSLAASYEQYF
>15|TRBJ2-1|many|TRBD1|TRBV7-3
TGTGCCAGCAGCCCGGGGACAGGCGTAGGAAATGAGCAGTTCTTC
CASSPGTGVGNEQFF
>15|TRBJ2-5|few|NA|TRBV15
TGTGCCACCAGCAGAGCTCCAGGACCCCAAGAGACCCAGTACTTC
CATSRAPGPQETQYF
>14|TRBJ2-1|many|NA|TRBV7-3
TGTGCCAGCAGCAGGAGCCGGGACTACAATGAGCAGTTCTTC
CASSRSRDYNEQFF
>13|TRBJ1-1|few|NA|TRBV5-1
TGCGCCAGCAGCTTGGTCGGTTTCACGGAAGCTTTCTTT
CASSLVGFTEAFF
>14|TRBJ1-1|NA|NA|TRBV19
TGTGCCAGTAGTATTTCCAGGGCAGGCACTGAAGCTTTCTTT
CASSISRAGTEAFF
>13|TRBJ1-1|few|TRBD1|TRBV24-1
TGTGCCACCGGAGGACAGGGGGGCATGCCAGCTTTCTTT
CATGGQGGMPAFF
>17|TRBJ2-1|many|TRBD2|TRBV12-3/TRBV12-4
TGTGCCAGCAGTTTAGTGGCTAGCGGAGACATCTACAATGAGCAGTTCTTC
CASSLVASGDIYNEQFF